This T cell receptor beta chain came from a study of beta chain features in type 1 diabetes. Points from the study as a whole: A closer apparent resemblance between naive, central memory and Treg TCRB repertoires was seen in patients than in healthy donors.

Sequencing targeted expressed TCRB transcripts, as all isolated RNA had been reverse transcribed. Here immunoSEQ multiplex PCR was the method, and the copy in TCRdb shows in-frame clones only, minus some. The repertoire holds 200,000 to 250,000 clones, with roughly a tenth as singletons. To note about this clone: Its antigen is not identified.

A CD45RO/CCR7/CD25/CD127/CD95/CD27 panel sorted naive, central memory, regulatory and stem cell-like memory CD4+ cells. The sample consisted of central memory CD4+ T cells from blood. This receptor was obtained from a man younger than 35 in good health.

CDR3 protein: CASSSGSGTRYNEQFF. CDR3 nucleotides: TGTGCCAGCAGCTCGGGTAGCGGGACAAGGTACAATGAGCAGTTCTTC. This sequence joins TRBV5-4 and TRBJ2-1; 8 bases line up with TRBD2. This CDR3 has 16 amino acids. Germline loops: CDR1 SGHNT, CDR2 YYREEE (reference sequence). V gave up 3 bases and J gave up 4 bases; unmatched junction bases: 9.